The 14 T cell receptor beta chains in this list originate from one sample, sequenced in a study of OX40 agonist ivuxolimab in advanced cancers. Measured with immunoSEQ multiplex PCR; TCRdb has only the in-frame clones, and not every one. Of about 70,000 clones detected, 65% to 90% appear once; the ten largest clones hold 0.5% to 0.55%. Material: CD4+ or CD8+ T cells sorted from blood, obtained in a trial of the OX40 agonist ivuxolimab. These receptor sequences come from an adult with an advanced solid tumor such as melanoma, head and neck, liver or kidney cancer.

This clone was picked up a small number of times. This chain's CDR3 is CASSLGLTMNTGELFF. CDR3 nucleotide sequence: TGCGCCAGCAGCTTGGGGCTAACAATGAACACCGGGGAGCTGTTTTTT. The V gene is TRBV5-1, the J gene TRBJ2-2; D unresolved. Germline V gene data show CDR1 as SGHRS and CDR2 as YFSETQ. The CDR3 loop spans 16 amino acids. The V end was cut by 0 bases, the J end by 1 base, with 10 bases between. Supplemented by reference TRBV5-1 and TRBJ2-2, the full variable domain reads KAGVTQTPRYLIKTRGQQVTLSCSPISGHRSVSWYQQTPGQGLQFLFEYFSETQRNKGNFPGRFSGRQFSNSRSEMNVSTLELGDSALYLCASSLGLTMNTGELFFGEGSRLTVL.

This sequence joins TRBV2 and TRBJ2-5; TRBD2 matches 10 bases. Germline CDR1 SNHLY, CDR2 FYNNEI. This CDR3 spans 14 amino acids. V dropped 6 bases and J dropped 3; count of bases not matched to a gene: 4. The CDR3 nucleotides are TGTGCCAGCAGGGGGACTAGCGCTAAAGAGACCCAGTACTTC. Protein product: CASRGTSAKETQYF. The variable domain in full, completed from reference TRBV2 and TRBJ2-5, reads EPEVTQTPSHQVTQMGQEVILRCVPISNHLYFYWYRQILGQKVEFLVSFYNNEISEKSEIFDDQFSVERPDGSNFTLKIRSTKLEDSAMYFCASRGTSAKETQYFGPGTRLLVL.

J is TRBJ2-5 and V is TRBV7-9, with D hard to call. Germline CDR1 reads SEHNR; CDR2 reads FQNEAQ (reference sequence). The ends were cut back, 3 bases at V and 2 bases at J, with 7 bases in the middle. The CDR3 sequence is 13 residues long. The CDR3 here is CASSFYGQETQYF. CDR3 DNA sequence: TGTGCCAGCAGCTTTTACGGTCAAGAGACCCAGTACTTC.

V gene TRBV15 combines with J gene TRBJ1-6; perhaps TRBD1 as D (5 bases). The CDR3 totals 14 residues. Germline-derived CDR1 and CDR2 are LNHNV and YYDKDF (reference sequence). Trimming cost V 0 bases and J 10 bases, with 10 bases left between them. The CDR3, as DNA: TGTGCCACCAGCAGAGATCTCGGGGGATCACCCCTCCACTTT. This sequence encodes CATSRDLGGSPLHF.

The table lists this clone with a count of one. The gene calls are TRBV6-1 and TRBJ2-3; maybe TRBD1 (5 bases). Germline CDR1 is MNHNS and CDR2 is SASEGT. The CDR3 spans 13 residues. V gave up 4 bases and J gave up 6 bases, with 11 bases separating them. The CDR3 protein is CASSGQGLDTQYF. Written as DNA, the CDR3 is TGTGCCAGCAGTGGTCAGGGTCTGGATACGCAGTATTTT.

The V gene is TRBV5-1, the J gene TRBJ2-3, with D perhaps TRBD1 or TRBD2 (5 bases each). Trimming shortened V by 1 base and J by 3 bases, and 9 bases separated the two germline ends. Germline V gene sequence: CDR1 SGHRS, CDR2 YFSETQ. The CDR3 consists of 14 residues. CDR3: CASSLLRGTDTQYF. CDR3 in DNA: TGCGCCAGCAGCTTGTTGAGGGGAACAGATACGCAGTATTTT.

The chain carries TRBV7-8 and TRBJ1-4; 7 nucleotides line up with TRBD1. CDR3 length: 15 residues. The germline gives CDR1 SGHVS, CDR2 FQNEAQ. Trimming removed 3 bases from V and 3 bases from J; junction bases left unmatched: 4. The CDR3 loop reads CASSLRQGPNEKLFF. The CDR3 nucleotides read TGTGCCAGCAGCTTGAGACAGGGACCTAATGAAAAACTGTTTTTT. Variable domain in full (rest from reference TRBV7-8 and TRBJ1-4): GAGVSQSPRYKVAKRGQDVALRCDPISGHVSLFWYQQALGQGPEFLTYFQNEAQLDKSGLPSDRFFAERPEGSVSTLKIQRTQQEDSAVYLCASSLRQGPNEKLFFGSGTQLSVL.

V and J are TRBV7-9 and TRBJ2-1; TRBD2 aligns across 10 bases. The V gene end was trimmed by 4 bases and the J gene end by 7 bases; junction bases not matched to a gene: 19. CDR1 SEHNR and CDR2 FQNEAQ come from the germline V gene (reference sequence). The length of the CDR3 is 19 residues. The CDR3 coding sequence is TGTGCCAGCAGCTCGAGTCACGGCTGGGGGACTAGCGCCCCTAATGAGCAGTTCTTC. It yields the protein CASSSSHGWGTSAPNEQFF.

The rearrangement uses TRBV11-1 and TRBJ2-7; D gene uncertain. V gave up 3 bases and J gave up 5 bases, with 14 bases separating them. Per the germline V gene, CDR1 is SGHAT and CDR2 is FQDESV (reference sequence). The CDR3 runs to 14 residues. The CDR3 spells CASSFSLSKDEQYF. CDR3 nucleotides: TGTGCCAGCAGCTTCAGTCTCTCGAAGGACGAGCAGTACTTC.

As concerns this clone: One end of the junction fails to match germline, which may point to a read error. The same CDR3 is also encoded by other DNA sequences in this sample. The J gene is TRBJ1-4, the V gene TRBV5-1, with 7 bases matching TRBD1. Germline values: CDR1 SGHRS, CDR2 YFSETQ. CDR3 length: 15 amino acids. The CDR3 reads CASSLTGATNEKLFF. CDR3 DNA: TGCGCCAGCAGCTTGACAGGGGCCACTAATGAAAAGCTGTTTTTT.

This rearrangement joins TRBV19 to TRBJ2-1; perhaps TRBD1 as D (5 bases). The CDR3 length is 12 residues. V was shortened by 3 bases and J by 11 bases, with 11 bases between the two germline ends. In germline, CDR1 is LNHDA, CDR2 SQIVND (reference sequence). DNA for the CDR3: TGTGCCAGTAGTATGTGGGGCGGAAAGCAGTTCTTC. Translating it yields CASSMWGGKQFF.

This clone was detected only once. This chain links TRBV27 with TRBJ2-5; D tentatively fits TRBD1 or TRBD2 (5 bases each). Germline assignment: CDR1 MNHEY and CDR2 SMNVEV (reference sequence). The CDR3 length is 15 residues. Trimming left V 2 bases short and J 3 bases short, with 13 bases between. The CDR3 DNA reads TGTGCCAGCAGTTTAGGGGGTGCAGGGAAAGAGACCCAGTACTTC. Amino acids: CASSLGGAGKETQYF.

This clone was detected once. V gene TRBV4-2 combines with J gene TRBJ1-4, with D unclear. Germline lookup yields CDR1 LGHNA and CDR2 YNFKEQ. The CDR3 has 14 residues. V was clipped by 0 bases and J by 4 bases, with 6 bases between them. The CDR3 coding sequence is TGTGCCAGCAGCCAAGATACAAGTAATGAAAAACTGTTTTTT. Translated: CASSQDTSNEKLFF.

This clone was observed once. The gene calls are TRBV29-1 and TRBJ1-2; D remains ambiguous. This CDR3 is 14 amino acids long. The germline CDR1 and CDR2 sequences are SQVTM and ANQGSEA. V lost 1 base and J lost 1, with 10 bases in between. The CDR3 loop is CSVEVATFNYGYTF. The CDR3 region has the DNA TGCAGCGTTGAAGTGGCCACCTTTAACTATGGCTACACCTTC.